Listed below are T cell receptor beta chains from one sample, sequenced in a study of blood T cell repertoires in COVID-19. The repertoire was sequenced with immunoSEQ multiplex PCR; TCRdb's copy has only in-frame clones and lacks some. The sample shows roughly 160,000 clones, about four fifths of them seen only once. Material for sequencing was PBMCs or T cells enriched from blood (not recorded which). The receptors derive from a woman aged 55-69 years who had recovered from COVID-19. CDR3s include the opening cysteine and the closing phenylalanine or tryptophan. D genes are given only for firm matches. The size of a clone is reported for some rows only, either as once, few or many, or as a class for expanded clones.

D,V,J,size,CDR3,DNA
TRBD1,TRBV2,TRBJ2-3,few,CASSASRPRGHTDTQYF,TGTGCCAGCAGTGCTTCGAGGCCTAGGGGGCACACAGATACGCAGTATTTT
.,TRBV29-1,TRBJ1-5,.,CSAQGTEPNQPQHF,TGCAGCGCCCAGGGAACAGAACCGAATCAGCCCCAGCATTTT
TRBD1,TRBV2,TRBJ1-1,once,CASSVGQGLNTEAFF,TGTGCCAGCAGTGTGGGACAGGGACTGAACACTGAAGCTTTCTTT
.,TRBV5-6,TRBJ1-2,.,CASSFGENYGYTF,TGTGCCAGCAGCTTCGGTGAGAACTATGGCTACACCTTC
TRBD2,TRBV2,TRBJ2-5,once,CASSSGGVEETQYF,TGTGCCAGCTCCTCGGGGGGGGTAGAAGAGACCCAGTACTTC
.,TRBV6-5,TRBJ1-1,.,CASSYQGGIAEAFF,TGTGCCAGCAGTTACCAAGGGGGTATAGCTGAAGCTTTCTTT
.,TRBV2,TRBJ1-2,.,CASSDMSGESNGYTF,TGTGCCAGCAGTGATATGTCAGGGGAATCTAACGGCTACACCTTC
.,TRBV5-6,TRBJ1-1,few,CASSLLTGSAEAFF,TGTGCCAGCAGCTTGCTGACTGGGAGTGCTGAAGCTTTCTTT
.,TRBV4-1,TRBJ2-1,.,CASSQRDNEQFF,TGCGCCAGCAGCCAACGAGATAATGAGCAGTTCTTC
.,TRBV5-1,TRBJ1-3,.,CASSPGQFLGNTIYF,TGCGCCAGCAGCCCAGGACAATTCCTCGGAAACACCATATATTTT
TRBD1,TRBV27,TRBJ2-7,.,CASSRSRTGPYEQYF,TGTGCCAGCAGTCGATCGCGGACAGGTCCCTACGAGCAGTACTTC
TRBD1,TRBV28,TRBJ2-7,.,CASLARDRGHEQYF,TGTGCCAGCCTAGCCCGGGACAGGGGACACGAGCAGTACTTC
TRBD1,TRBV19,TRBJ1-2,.,CASSVSGQGVIGYTF,TGTGCCAGTAGTGTTTCGGGACAGGGTGTAATTGGCTACACCTTC
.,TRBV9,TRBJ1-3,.,CASSVGGGGGNTIYF,TGTGCCAGCAGCGTTGGCGGGGGTGGTGGAAACACCATATATTTT
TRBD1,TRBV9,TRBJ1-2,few,CASSVEGAGTYGYTF,TGTGCCAGCAGCGTAGAGGGGGCGGGGACCTATGGCTACACCTTC
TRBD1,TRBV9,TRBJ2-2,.,CASSVDRGLYTGELFF,TGTGCCAGCAGCGTAGACAGGGGGCTCTACACCGGGGAGCTGTTTTTT
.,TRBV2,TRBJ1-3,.,CASSDSPGNTIYF,TGTGCCAGCAGTGACTCCCCTGGAAACACCATATATTTT
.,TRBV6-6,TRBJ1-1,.,CASSPLTEAFF,TGTGCCAGCAGTCCGTTAACTGAAGCTTTCTTT
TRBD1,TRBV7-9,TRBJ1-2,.,CASSFGQGSMLVGYGYTF,TGTGCCAGCAGCTTCGGACAGGGGAGTATGTTAGTGGGCTATGGCTACACCTTC
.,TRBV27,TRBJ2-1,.,CASTLLPLSYNEQFF,TGTGCCAGCACGCTACTCCCCCTCTCCTACAATGAGCAGTTCTTC
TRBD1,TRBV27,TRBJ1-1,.,CASNPTGARNTEAFF,TGTGCCAGCAATCCGACAGGGGCTCGGAACACTGAAGCTTTCTTT
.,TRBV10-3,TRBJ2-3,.,CAISLESTDTQYF,TGTGCCATCAGTTTGGAGAGCACAGATACGCAGTATTTT
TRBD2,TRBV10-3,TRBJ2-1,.,CAISDRLAGNEQFF,TGTGCCATCAGTGACCGACTAGCGGGGAATGAGCAGTTCTTC
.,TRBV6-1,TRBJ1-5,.,CASSEGGAGGNQPQHF,TGTGCCAGCAGTGAGGGAGGGGCAGGGGGCAATCAGCCCCAGCATTTT
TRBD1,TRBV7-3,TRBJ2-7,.,CASSLMGQPSSYEQYF,TGTGCCAGCAGCTTAATGGGACAGCCGAGCTCCTACGAGCAGTACTTC
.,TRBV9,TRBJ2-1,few,CASSVHRDSYNEQFF,TGTGCCAGCAGCGTACACAGGGATTCCTACAATGAGCAGTTCTTC
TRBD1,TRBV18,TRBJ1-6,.,CASSPPGTGSSPLHF,TGTGCCAGCTCACCACCGGGGACAGGGAGTTCACCCCTCCACTTT
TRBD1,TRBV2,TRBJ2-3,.,CASTRGRGSDTQYF,TGTGCCAGCACCAGGGGGCGCGGGTCAGATACGCAGTATTTT
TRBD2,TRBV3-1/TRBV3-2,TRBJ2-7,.,CASSQDESGRIGEQYF,TGTGCCAGCAGCCAAGATGAGTCCGGGAGGATAGGGGAGCAGTACTTC
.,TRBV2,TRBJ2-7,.,CASSESRGWRLYF,TGTGCCAGCAGTGAAAGCAGGGGCTGGAGACTGTACTTC
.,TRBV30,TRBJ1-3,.,CAWRYRGRSGNTIYF,TGTGCCTGGAGGTATCGGGGGAGGTCTGGAAACACCATATATTTT
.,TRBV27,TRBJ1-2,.,CASSGPVGSVNYGYTF,TGTGCCAGCAGTGGACCGGTAGGGAGTGTGAACTATGGCTACACCTTC
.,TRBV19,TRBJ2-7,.,CATAGRGSSYEQYF,TGTGCCACCGCCGGCAGGGGTAGCTCCTACGAGCAGTACTTC
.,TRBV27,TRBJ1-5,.,CASSLGSGSSNQPQHF,TGTGCCAGCAGTTTAGGGTCAGGTTCAAGCAATCAGCCCCAGCATTTT
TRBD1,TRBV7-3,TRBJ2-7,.,CASSFRTGGSYEQYF,TGTGCCAGCAGCTTCCGGACAGGGGGCTCCTACGAGCAGTACTTC
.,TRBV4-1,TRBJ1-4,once,CASSQTRASNEKLFF,TGCGCCAGCAGCCAAACCAGGGCGTCTAATGAAAAACTGTTTTTT
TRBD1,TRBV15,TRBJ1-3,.,CATSRQISGQGHSGNTIYF,TGTGCCACCAGCAGACAGATTTCCGGACAGGGGCACTCTGGAAACACCATATATTTT
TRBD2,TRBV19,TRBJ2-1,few,CASSIRGRSGGHPYNEQFF,TGTGCCAGTAGTATCAGGGGGCGTAGCGGGGGGCACCCCTACAATGAGCAGTTCTTC
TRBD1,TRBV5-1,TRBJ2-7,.,CASSTGQGPYEQYF,TGCGCCAGCAGCACGGGACAGGGCCCCTACGAGCAGTACTTC
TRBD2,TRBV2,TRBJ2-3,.,CASSGSGGGQARKNTDTQYF,TGTGCCAGCAGTGGTAGCGGGGGGGGACAAGCTAGGAAAAACACAGATACGCAGTATTTT
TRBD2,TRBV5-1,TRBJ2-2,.,CASSLAIAGGNTGELFF,TGCGCCAGCAGCTTGGCCATAGCGGGGGGAAACACCGGGGAGCTGTTTTTT
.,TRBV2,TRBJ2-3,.,CASSGETDTQYF,TGTGCCAGCAGTGGAGAAACAGATACGCAGTATTTT
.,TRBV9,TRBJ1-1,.,CASSPREGNTEAFF,TGTGCCAGCAGCCCACGAGAGGGGAACACTGAAGCTTTCTTT
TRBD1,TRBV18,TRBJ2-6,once,CASSLAPDRASGANVLTF,TGTGCCAGCTCACTTGCCCCAGACAGGGCCTCTGGGGCCAACGTCCTGACTTTC
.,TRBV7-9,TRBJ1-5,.,CASSFRGQPQHF,TGTGCCAGCAGCTTCAGGGGCCAGCCCCAGCATTTT